This T cell receptor (beta chain) was obtained from a study of blood T cell repertoires in COVID-19. V was pared by 3 bases and J by 3 bases, with 4 bases of the junction left unmatched. In germline, CDR1 is SGHRS, CDR2 YFSETQ. The CDR3 runs to 15 residues. In terms of age and location, participants ranged from about 18 to 95 years and lived in about 25 US areas. Participants had their cohort set by participant-reported clinical history. Original methodology: Amplification of reference gene primers was used by the study to estimate nucleated cell counts. The protocol was immunoSEQ multiplex PCR, while the TCRdb copy is restricted to in-frame clones and leaves out a portion. That table is the source of V, J and clone size, and D and trimming were worked out from the DNA. The repertoire has over 200,000 clones, 75% to 85% of them found once; the top ten carry around 9%.

This TCR was sampled from a man aged 35 to 55 who had recovered from COVID-19. V gene TRBV5-1 combines with J gene TRBJ2-3; 10 bases line up with TRBD1. The sample was PBMCs or T cells enriched from blood (not recorded which). This chain's CDR3 is CASSSGQGWTDTQYF. CDR3 DNA: TGCGCCAGCAGCTCGGGACAGGGGTGGACAGATACGCAGTATTTT.